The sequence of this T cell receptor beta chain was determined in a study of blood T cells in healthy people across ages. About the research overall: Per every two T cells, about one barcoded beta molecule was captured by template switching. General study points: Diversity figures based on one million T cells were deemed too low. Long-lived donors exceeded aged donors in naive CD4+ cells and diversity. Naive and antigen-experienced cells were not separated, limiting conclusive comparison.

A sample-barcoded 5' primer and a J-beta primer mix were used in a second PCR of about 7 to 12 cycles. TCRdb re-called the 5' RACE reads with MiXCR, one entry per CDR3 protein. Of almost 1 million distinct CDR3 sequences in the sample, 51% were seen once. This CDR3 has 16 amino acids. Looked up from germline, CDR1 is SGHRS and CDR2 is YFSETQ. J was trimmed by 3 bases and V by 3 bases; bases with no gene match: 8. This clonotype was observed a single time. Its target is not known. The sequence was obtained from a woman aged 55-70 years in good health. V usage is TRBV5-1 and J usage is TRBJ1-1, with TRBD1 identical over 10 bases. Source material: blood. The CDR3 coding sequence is TGCGCCAGCAGCTCAGAACCGGGACAGGGGTACACTGAAGCTTTCTTT. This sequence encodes CASSSEPGQGYTEAFF.